This T cell receptor beta chain was obtained from a study of cytomegalovirus exposure and HLA in healthy donors. Comments on this clone: The antigen remains unidentified.

Study outcomes and limitations: In the roughly 110 validation repertoires, approximately 93% of cluster scores exceeded 0, per a later analysis. The classifier, whose performance was assessed in both the original and validation cohorts, reportedly diagnosed cytomegalovirus status with high specificity and sensitivity. Rare TCR sequences predominated, though certain public TCRs were found in many donors.

Sequenced by immunoSEQ multiplex PCR; TCRdb stores in-frame clones only, minus some. The sample comprises some 260,000 clones, roughly 87% of which are singletons, and about 11% rests with the top ten. The clonotype was recovered from a man aged 18 to 29 in good health and CMV-seropositive. The material sequenced was PBMCs.

The CDR3 region is CASSSGTSGYEQYF. The CDR3 nucleotides read TGTGCCAGCAGCTCAGGGACTAGCGGCTACGAGCAGTACTTC. The chain has TRBV7-9 and TRBJ2-7; 11 nucleotides agree with TRBD2. Trimming at V came to 4 bases and at J to 3 bases, leaving 2 bases not matched to a gene. Germline CDR1 reads SEHNR; CDR2 reads FQNEAQ (reference sequence). The CDR3 has 14 amino acids.